The T cell receptor beta chain described here comes from a study of cytomegalovirus exposure and HLA in healthy donors. The protocol was immunoSEQ multiplex PCR, while the TCRdb copy is restricted to in-frame clones and leaves out a portion. Here the sample spans tens of thousands of clones, 85% to 95% being singletons. V was pared by 5 bases and J by 8 bases, with 7 bases of the junction left unmatched. The CDR3 runs to 14 residues. Germline V CDR1 and CDR2: SGHAT, FQNNGV. The clonotype comes from a young man in good health and CMV-seropositive. The chain combines TRBV11-2 with TRBJ1-4, with 8 nucleotides matching TRBD1. The sample consisted of PBMCs. This chain's CDR3 is CASSTGTGGEKLFF. DNA for the CDR3: TGTGCCAGCAGCACCGGGACAGGCGGGGAAAAACTGTTTTTT. The full variable domain, rest sourced from reference TRBV11-2 and TRBJ1-4, is EAGVAQSPRYKIIEKRQSVAFWCNPISGHATLYWYQQILGQGPKLLIQFQNNGVVDDSQLPKDRFSAERLKGVDSTLKIQPAKLEDSAVYLCASSTGTGGEKLFFGSGTQLSVL.